This entry concerns a single T cell receptor beta chain. A PCR-confirmed or clinician-diagnosed COVID-19 case had contacted exposed participants within 2 weeks of entry. The sample belongs to a study of blood T cell repertoires in COVID-19. Study-level background: There were acute and convalescent COVID-19 samples, and they came from the United States, Italy and Spain. T cells, B-cell-depleted T cells, or PBMCs supplied cDNA or gDNA.

The CDR3 spans 14 residues. The ends lost 2 bases at V and 5 bases at J; junction bases unmatched: 4. CDR1 and CDR2 from the germline V gene are SGHRS and YFSETQ. Produced via immunoSEQ multiplex PCR; TCRdb's table is partial and in-frame only. The repertoire holds under 400,000 clones, with 85% to 90% as singletons. This chain links TRBV5-1 with TRBJ2-5; 9 nucleotides agree with TRBD1. The sample taken for sequencing was PBMCs or T cells enriched from blood (not recorded which). The source is a woman in her twenties or thirties who had been exposed to COVID-19. CDR3: CASSFGTGMETQYF. CDR3 coding DNA: TGCGCCAGCAGCTTCGGGACAGGGATGGAGACCCAGTACTTC.